This T cell receptor (beta chain) was documented in a study of cytomegalovirus exposure and HLA in healthy donors. The PCR used 60 Vbeta and 13 Jbeta primers. Only in-frame clones appear in the TCRdb table, and some are missing; sequencing was by immunoSEQ multiplex PCR. The sample lists approximately 200,000 clones; roughly 80% were seen once. V was clipped by 4 bases and J by 2 bases, with 17 bases between them. Germline CDR1 SGHNT, CDR2 YYREEE (reference sequence). The CDR3 is 16 residues long. Sequencing was performed on PBMCs. The source of this sequence is a girl aged 2-15 years in good health and CMV-seronegative. The chain links TRBV5-4 to TRBJ2-3; D might be TRBD2 (6 bases). This CDR3 is CASSTAVAANTDTQYF. The CDR3 DNA reads as TGTGCCAGCAGCACTGCGGTAGCGGCTAACACAGATACGCAGTATTTT.